The T cell receptor beta chain under discussion was sequenced for a study of T cells expressing NK-cell markers. TCRdb reanalyzed the 5' RACE reads, giving one entry per CDR3 protein sequence and no DNA. The sample holds hundreds of thousands of distinct CDR3 sequences. Points from the study as a whole: Whether expanded NKG2C+ T cell clones recognized HCMV stayed uncertain.

Germline V gene lookup returns CDR1 MNHEY and CDR2 SVGAGI. This CDR3 is 13 amino acids long. On this clonotype: Its antigen is undetermined.

The source is a man between 18 and 29 years old in good health. The specimen was blood T cells: a sorted CD56 or NKG2C T cell subset, CD4+ or CD8+ T cells, or bulk PBMC T cells (not recorded which). The chain employs TRBV6-5 and TRBJ2-1; TCRdb's D call, TRBD2, is unchecked because there is no DNA. The CDR3 sequence: CASSFGGGGEQFF.